This passage covers 19 T cell receptor beta chains from one sample sequenced in a study of T-cell reconstitution after alpha-beta-depleted transplantation in children (dated by TCRdb to 2016 to 2017). Preparation of the library involved PCR. For sequencing, an Illumina HiSeq 2500 was employed. TCR libraries were prepared with molecular barcoding, using unique molecular identifiers to normalize TCRbeta repertoire quantification. The raw public data were reprocessed by TCRdb itself: fastp quality trimming at Q25, MiXCR clonotype calling, in-frame beta chains only. Entries that share a CDR3 protein sequence are merged under the most common genes and DNA. The sample table lists some 550,000 distinct CDR3 sequences, around 16% of them with a count of one. The top ten clones comprise roughly 3.3% of the sample. Material: PBMCs from the stem cell graft donor, obtained from the stem cell graft. These receptors originate from a human donor who donated a stem cell graft to a child with acute lymphoblastic leukemia.

V usage is TRBV18 and J usage is TRBJ1-1, with TRBD1 as a possible D gene (5 bases). V was pared by 3 bases and J by 6 bases, with 14 bases between. Germline V lookup: CDR1 KGHSH, CDR2 LQKENI. The CDR3 is 14 residues long. The CDR3 region has the DNA TGTGCCAGCTCACCGGGACGGTTCTCCCCTGAAGCTTTCTTT. The encoded protein is CASSPGRFSPEAFF.

V is TRBV29-1 and J is TRBJ2-1, with no clear D. This CDR3 is 11 amino acids long. The ends were cut back, 5 bases at V and 5 bases at J, with 7 bases in the middle. Germline V gives CDR1 SQVTM, CDR2 ANQGSEA. CDR3 region: CSVTPDNEQFF. CDR3 sequence (DNA): TGCAGCGTTACACCAGACAATGAGCAGTTCTTC.

The sample holds a few counts of this clonotype. The V and J genes are TRBV12-3 or TRBV12-4 and TRBJ2-2, with a tentative D call TRBD2 (5 bases). The V end was cut by 3 bases, the J end by 6 bases, with 8 bases between. This CDR3 has 13 residues. CDR3: CASSFRTAGELFF. The CDR3 nucleotides are TGTGCCAGCAGTTTCAGGACTGCCGGGGAGCTGTTTTTT.

A few counts support this clonotype. The rearrangement joins TRBV9 to TRBJ2-1, with D perhaps given as TRBD1 or TRBD2 (5 bases each). CDR3 length equals 14 residues. Germline CDR1 is SGDLS and CDR2 is YYNGEE. With 5 bases removed from V and 8 bases from J, the gap between germline ends came to 17 bases. In nucleotides, the CDR3 is TGTGCCAGCAGACCTCCTCTTGGGGGTGATGAGCAGTTCTTC. It yields the protein CASRPPLGGDEQFF.

The table lists this clonotype with a few counts. V is TRBV12-3 or TRBV12-4 and J is TRBJ2-7, with D possibly TRBD2 on 5 matching bases. V shed 5 bases and J shed 6 bases, with 17 bases lying between them. This CDR3 spans 14 amino acids. DNA for the CDR3: TGTGCCAGCAGTCATTCTGACTCGGCGGGCGAGCAGTACTTC. It encodes CASSHSDSAGEQYF.

V gene TRBV5-5 combines with J gene TRBJ2-5; D could derive from TRBD1 or TRBD2 (5 bases each). Germline assignment: CDR1 SGHKS and CDR2 YYEKEE (reference sequence). The V gene lost 2 bases and the J gene lost 0 bases, with 14 bases spanning the gap. The CDR3 is made up of 16 amino acids. CDR3 loop: CASSFFFGTYQETQYF. As DNA, the CDR3 is TGTGCCAGCAGCTTCTTTTTCGGGACCTACCAAGAGACCCAGTACTTC. Full variable domain (rest looked up from reference TRBV5-5 and TRBJ2-5): DAGVTQSPTHLIKTRGQQVTLRCSPISGHKSVSWYQQVLGQGPQFIFQYYEKEERGRGNFPDRFSARQFPNYSSELNVNALLLGDSALYLCASSFFFGTYQETQYFGPGTRLLVL.

The rearrangement uses TRBV6-6 and TRBJ2-1, with TRBD1 identical over 7 bases. CDR1 MNHNY and CDR2 SVGAGI come from the germline V gene (reference sequence). V lost 5 bases, J lost 5 bases, and 3 bases stayed unmatched. CDR3 length: 13 amino acids. The CDR3 protein is CASSDRVDNEQFF. As DNA, the CDR3 is TGTGCCAGCAGTGACAGGGTGGACAATGAGCAGTTCTTC.

The chain carries TRBV20-1 and TRBJ2-5, with a possible D match to TRBD2 (5 bases). The V end was cut by 1 base, the J end by 5 bases, with 20 bases between. The germline V gene has CDR1 DFQATT and CDR2 SNEGSKA (reference sequence). CDR3 length equals 16 residues. As DNA, the CDR3 is TGCAGTGCTAGAGTAGAGGGCAGGAGTACGTGGGAGACCCAGTACTTC. Its protein product is CSARVEGRSTWETQYF.

The genes are TRBV24-1 and TRBJ2-7; D remains unclear. The V end was cut by 4 bases, the J end by 3 bases, with 9 bases between. The CDR3 has 13 amino acids. In germline, CDR1 is KGHDR, CDR2 SFDVKD. As DNA, the CDR3 is TGTGCCACCAGTGACGAGCGAGGCTACGAGCAGTACTTC. It translates to CATSDERGYEQYF.

This rearrangement joins TRBV20-1 to TRBJ1-4; D perhaps matches TRBD1 (5 bases). There are 19 residues in the CDR3. Germline CDR1 and CDR2: DFQATT and SNEGSKA (reference sequence). V dropped 5 bases and J dropped 1 base, with 26 bases sitting between them. The CDR3 DNA follows: TGCAGTGCTTTCCCCGTGACAGATTTCCCGGGACTAACTAATGAAAAACTGTTTTTT. Translation gives CSAFPVTDFPGLTNEKLFF.

This clonotype was counted at least ten times. The chain combines TRBV7-9 with TRBJ1-2; no definite D call. V was trimmed by 1 base and J by 7 bases, leaving 7 bases between them. Looked up from germline, CDR1 is SEHNR and CDR2 is FQNEAQ (reference sequence). This CDR3 is 12 amino acids long. CDR3 nucleotide sequence: TGTGCCAGCAGCTTAGACGGCAGTGGCTACACCTTC. This codes for CASSLDGSGYTF.

CDR3 sequence reads: CASSLRTAGEQYF. The CDR3 nucleotides read TGTGCCAGCAGCTTAAGGACGGCGGGCGAGCAGTACTTC. This rearrangement joins TRBV7-9 to TRBJ2-7, with D maybe TRBD2 (5 bases). The CDR3 sequence is 13 residues long. The germline CDR1 and CDR2 sequences are SEHNR and FQNEAQ (reference sequence). The ends were cut back, 2 bases at V and 6 bases at J, with 11 bases in the middle. Using reference TRBV7-9 and TRBJ2-7 for the parts outside the CDR3, the full variable domain is DTGVSQNPRHKITKRGQNVTFRCDPISEHNRLYWYRQTLGQGPEFLTYFQNEAQLEKSRLLSDRFSAERPKGSFSTLEIQRTEQGDSAMYLCASSLRTAGEQYFGPGTRLTVT.

The sample holds a few counts of this clonotype. Written as DNA, the CDR3 is TGTGCCAGCAGCCCCCTCTCGCGGGTGTCGTCGGAGACCCAGTACTTC. Its protein product is CASSPLSRVSSETQYF. V gene TRBV12-3 or TRBV12-4 combines with J gene TRBJ2-5, with D possibly being TRBD2 (5 bases). The ends were cut back, 6 bases at V and 5 bases at J, with 22 bases in the middle. The CDR3 runs 16 residues.

The V and J genes are TRBV5-1 and TRBJ2-7, with 11 bases that match TRBD2. The V and J ends lost 2 bases and 6 bases, in that order; junction bases with no gene match: 4. This CDR3 spans 14 amino acids. Germline V gene sequence: CDR1 SGHRS, CDR2 YFSETQ. The CDR3 nucleotides read TGCGCCAGCAGCTTCGGGACTAGCGGTGGCGAGCAGTACTTC. Its translation: CASSFGTSGGEQYF.

This clonotype was picked up many times. The chain couples TRBV7-6 to TRBJ2-2; TRBD1 is a possible D gene (6 bases). The CDR3 is 17 residues long. CDR1 is SGHVS, CDR2 FNYEAQ, per germline. V was trimmed by 2 bases and J by 5 bases, leaving 18 bases between them. This CDR3 is CASSLRTRGFGTGELFF. The CDR3 nucleotides read TGTGCCAGCAGCTTACGAACAAGGGGGTTCGGGACCGGGGAGCTGTTTTTT.

J is TRBJ2-5 and V is TRBV18, with D perhaps matching TRBD2 (5 bases). V lost 6 bases, J lost 2 bases, and 19 bases lay in between. This CDR3 spans 16 amino acids. The V gene's germline CDR1 is KGHSH and CDR2 LQKENI. The CDR3 nucleotides are TGTGCCAGCTCCCCTCGGTTAGCGATGAGGCAAGAGACCCAGTACTTC. The encoded protein is CASSPRLAMRQETQYF.

The V call is TRBV4-1, the J call TRBJ2-7; D gene ambiguous. V was pared by 0 bases and J by 4 bases, with 7 bases between. Germline V gives CDR1 MGHRA, CDR2 YSYEKL. The length of the CDR3 is 13 residues. The CDR3 loop is CASSQEKGYEQYF. DNA for the CDR3: TGCGCCAGCAGCCAAGAAAAGGGTTACGAGCAGTACTTC.

This clonotype was observed a handful of times. The chain has TRBV9 and TRBJ2-2; unclear D gene. The germline V and J ends were trimmed by 2 bases and 2 bases, with 1 base remaining between them. The germline V gene has CDR1 SGDLS and CDR2 YYNGEE. This CDR3 spans 12 amino acids. CDR3: CASSVNTGELFF. DNA for the CDR3: TGTGCCAGCAGCGTCAACACCGGGGAGCTGTTTTTT.

This rearrangement joins TRBV15 to TRBJ2-1; 12 bases are shared with TRBD2. Per the germline V gene, CDR1 is LNHNV and CDR2 is YYDKDF (reference sequence). CDR3 length: 15 residues. V shed 5 bases and J 4 bases; nucleotides not matched to a gene: 3. The CDR3 DNA sequence: TGTGCCACCAGCGGGCTAGCGGGAGGGTACAATGAGCAGTTCTTC. This sequence encodes CATSGLAGGYNEQFF.